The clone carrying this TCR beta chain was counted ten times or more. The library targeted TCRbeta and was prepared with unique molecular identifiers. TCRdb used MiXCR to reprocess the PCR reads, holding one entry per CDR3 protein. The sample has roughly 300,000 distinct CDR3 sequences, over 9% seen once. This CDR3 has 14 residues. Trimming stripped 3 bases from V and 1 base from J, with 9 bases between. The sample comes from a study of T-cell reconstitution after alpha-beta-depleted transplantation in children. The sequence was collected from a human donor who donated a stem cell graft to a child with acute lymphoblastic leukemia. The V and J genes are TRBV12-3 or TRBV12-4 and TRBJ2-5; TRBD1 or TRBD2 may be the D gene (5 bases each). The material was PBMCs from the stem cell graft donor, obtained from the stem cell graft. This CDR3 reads CASSFPGTQETQYF. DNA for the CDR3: TGTGCCAGCAGTTTTCCGGGGACCCAAGAGACCCAGTACTTC.